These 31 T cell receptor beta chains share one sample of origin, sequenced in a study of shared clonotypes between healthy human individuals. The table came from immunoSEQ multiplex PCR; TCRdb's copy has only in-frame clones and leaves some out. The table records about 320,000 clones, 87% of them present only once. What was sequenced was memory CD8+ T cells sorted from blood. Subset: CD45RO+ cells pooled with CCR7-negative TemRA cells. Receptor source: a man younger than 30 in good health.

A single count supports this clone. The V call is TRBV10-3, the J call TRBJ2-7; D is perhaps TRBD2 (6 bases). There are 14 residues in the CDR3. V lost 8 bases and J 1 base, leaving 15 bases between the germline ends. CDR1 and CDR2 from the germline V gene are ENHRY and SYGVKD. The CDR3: CAIESGVGSYEQYF. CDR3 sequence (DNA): TGTGCCATCGAGTCGGGGGTAGGATCCTACGAGCAGTACTTC.

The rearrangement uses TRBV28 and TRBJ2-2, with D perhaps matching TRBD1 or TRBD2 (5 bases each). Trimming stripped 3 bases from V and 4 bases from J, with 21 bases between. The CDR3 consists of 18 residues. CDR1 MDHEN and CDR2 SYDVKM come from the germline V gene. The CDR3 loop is CASSFPDRDDRSTGELFF. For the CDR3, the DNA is TGTGCCAGCAGTTTTCCGGACCGGGACGATCGGAGCACCGGGGAGCTGTTTTTT.

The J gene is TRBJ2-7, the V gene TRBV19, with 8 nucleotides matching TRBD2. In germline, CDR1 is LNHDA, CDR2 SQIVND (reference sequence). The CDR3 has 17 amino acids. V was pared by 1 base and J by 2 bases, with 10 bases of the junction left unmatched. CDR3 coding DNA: TGTGCCAGTAGTATAGTTGGGGTAGCGGGATCCGCCTACGAGCAGTACTTC. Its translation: CASSIVGVAGSAYEQYF. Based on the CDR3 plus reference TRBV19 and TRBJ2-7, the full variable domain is DGGITQSPKYLFRKEGQNVTLSCEQNLNHDAMYWYRQDPGQGLRLIYYSQIVNDFQKGDIAEGYSVSREKKESFPLTVTSAQKNPTAFYLCASSIVGVAGSAYEQYFGPGTRLTVT.

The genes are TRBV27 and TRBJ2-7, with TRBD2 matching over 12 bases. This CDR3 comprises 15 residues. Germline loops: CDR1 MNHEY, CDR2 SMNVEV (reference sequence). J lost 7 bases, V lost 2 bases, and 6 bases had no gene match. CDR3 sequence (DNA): TGTGCCAGCAGTTTAGCTAGCGGGGGGGCTGGGGAGCAGTACTTC. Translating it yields CASSLASGGAGEQYF.

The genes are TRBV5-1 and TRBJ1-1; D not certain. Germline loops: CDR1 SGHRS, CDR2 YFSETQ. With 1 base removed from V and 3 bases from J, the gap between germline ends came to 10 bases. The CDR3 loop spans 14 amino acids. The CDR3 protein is CASSLLFGYTEAFF. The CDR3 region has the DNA TGCGCCAGCAGCTTGTTGTTTGGATACACTGAAGCTTTCTTT.

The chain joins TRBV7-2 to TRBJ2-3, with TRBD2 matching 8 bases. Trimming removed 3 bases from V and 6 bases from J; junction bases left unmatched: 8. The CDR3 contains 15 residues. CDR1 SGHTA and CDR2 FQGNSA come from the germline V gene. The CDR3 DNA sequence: TGTGCCAGCAGCTTGTTAGCGGGAAGTCCGGATACGCAGTATTTT. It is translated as CASSLLAGSPDTQYF. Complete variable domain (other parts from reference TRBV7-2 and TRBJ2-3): GAGVSQSPSNKVTEKGKDVELRCDPISGHTALYWYRQSLGQGLEFLIYFQGNSAPDKSGLPSDRFSAERTGGSVSTLTIQRTQQEDSAVYLCASSLLAGSPDTQYFGPGTRLTVL.

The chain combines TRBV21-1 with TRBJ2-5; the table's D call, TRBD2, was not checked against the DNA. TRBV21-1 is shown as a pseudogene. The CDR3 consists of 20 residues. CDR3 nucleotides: TGTGCCAGCAGCAAAGGAGAGCAGGGACTAGCGAACCTCTGGAAAGAGACCCAGTACTTC. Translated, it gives CASSKGEQGLANLWKETQYF.

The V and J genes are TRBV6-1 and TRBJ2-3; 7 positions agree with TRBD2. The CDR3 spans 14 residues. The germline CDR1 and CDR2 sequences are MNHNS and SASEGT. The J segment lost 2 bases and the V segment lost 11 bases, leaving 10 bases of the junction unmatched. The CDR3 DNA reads TGTGCCGGCGAGGGAGGGGAGGACACAGATACGCAGTATTTT. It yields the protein CAGEGGEDTDTQYF.

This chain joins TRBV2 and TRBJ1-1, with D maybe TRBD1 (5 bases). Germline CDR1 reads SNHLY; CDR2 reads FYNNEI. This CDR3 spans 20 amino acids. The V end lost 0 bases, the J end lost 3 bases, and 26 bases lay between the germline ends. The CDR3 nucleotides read TGTGCCAGCAGTGAAGCGGAACAGGTTCGGGGGATTCTTTTGGACACTGAAGCTTTCTTT. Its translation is CASSEAEQVRGILLDTEAFF.

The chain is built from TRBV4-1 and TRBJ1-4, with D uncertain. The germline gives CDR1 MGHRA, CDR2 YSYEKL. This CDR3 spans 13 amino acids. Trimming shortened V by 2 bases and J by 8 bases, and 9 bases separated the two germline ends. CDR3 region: CASSQSRREKLFF. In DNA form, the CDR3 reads TGCGCCAGCAGCCAATCGCGAAGAGAAAAACTGTTTTTT.

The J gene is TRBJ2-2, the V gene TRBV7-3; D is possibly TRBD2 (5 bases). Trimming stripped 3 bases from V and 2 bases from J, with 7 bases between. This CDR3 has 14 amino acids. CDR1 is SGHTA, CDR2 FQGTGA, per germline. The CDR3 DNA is TGTGCCAGCAGCTTCTCGGGAAACACCGGGGAGCTGTTTTTT. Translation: CASSFSGNTGELFF. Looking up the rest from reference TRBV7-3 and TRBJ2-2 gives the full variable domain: GAGVSQTPSNKVTEKGKYVELRCDPISGHTALYWYRQSLGQGPEFLIYFQGTGAADDSGLPNDRFFAVRPEGSVSTLKIQRTERGDSAVYLCASSFSGNTGELFFGEGSRLTVL.

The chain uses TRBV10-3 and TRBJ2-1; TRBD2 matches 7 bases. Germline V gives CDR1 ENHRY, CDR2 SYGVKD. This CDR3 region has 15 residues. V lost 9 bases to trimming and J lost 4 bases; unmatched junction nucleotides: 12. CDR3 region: CAMAGPSGVYNEQFF. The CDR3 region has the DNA TGTGCCATGGCGGGCCCCAGCGGGGTGTACAATGAGCAGTTCTTC.

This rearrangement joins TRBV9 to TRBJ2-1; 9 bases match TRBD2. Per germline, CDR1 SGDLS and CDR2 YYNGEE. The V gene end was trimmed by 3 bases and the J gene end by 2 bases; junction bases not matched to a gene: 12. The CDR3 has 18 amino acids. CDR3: CASSDQRASGTTYNEQFF. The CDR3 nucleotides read TGTGCCAGCAGCGATCAGAGGGCTAGCGGGACGACCTACAATGAGCAGTTCTTC.

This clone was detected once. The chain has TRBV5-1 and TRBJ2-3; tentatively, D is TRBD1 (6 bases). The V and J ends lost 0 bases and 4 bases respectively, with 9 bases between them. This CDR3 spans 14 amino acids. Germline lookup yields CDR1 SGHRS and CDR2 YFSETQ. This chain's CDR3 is CASSLGQEADTQYF. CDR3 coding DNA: TGCGCCAGCAGCTTGGGACAGGAGGCAGATACGCAGTATTTT.

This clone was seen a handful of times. CDR3 region: CASSFRTSVGTGELFF. As DNA, the CDR3 is TGTGCCAGCAGTTTTCGAACTAGCGTAGGGACCGGGGAGCTGTTTTTT. V is TRBV27 and J is TRBJ2-2, with 7 nucleotides matching TRBD2. This CDR3 is built from 16 residues. J was trimmed by 5 bases and V by 3 bases; bases with no gene match: 9. The V gene's germline CDR1 is MNHEY and CDR2 SMNVEV (reference sequence).

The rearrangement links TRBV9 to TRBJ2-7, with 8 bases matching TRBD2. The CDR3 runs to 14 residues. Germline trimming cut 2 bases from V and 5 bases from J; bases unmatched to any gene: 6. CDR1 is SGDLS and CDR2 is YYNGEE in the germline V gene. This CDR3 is CASSVSGLGHEQYF. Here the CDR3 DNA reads TGTGCCAGCAGCGTCTCGGGACTAGGACACGAGCAGTACTTC.

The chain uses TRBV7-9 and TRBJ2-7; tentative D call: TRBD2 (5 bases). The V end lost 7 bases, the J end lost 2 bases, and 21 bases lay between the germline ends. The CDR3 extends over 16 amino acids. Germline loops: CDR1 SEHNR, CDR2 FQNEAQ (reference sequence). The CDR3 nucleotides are TGTGCCAGCACTCTCGGGGAGCCGACGGACCCCTACGAGCAGTACTTC. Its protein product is CASTLGEPTDPYEQYF.

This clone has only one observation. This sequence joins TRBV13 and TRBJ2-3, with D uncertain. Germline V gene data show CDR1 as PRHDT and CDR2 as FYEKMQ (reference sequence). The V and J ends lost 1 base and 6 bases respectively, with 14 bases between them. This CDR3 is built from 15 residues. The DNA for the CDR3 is TGTGCCAGCAGCTTAGCAGCGTTTAGTGAGGATACGCAGTATTTT. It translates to CASSLAAFSEDTQYF.

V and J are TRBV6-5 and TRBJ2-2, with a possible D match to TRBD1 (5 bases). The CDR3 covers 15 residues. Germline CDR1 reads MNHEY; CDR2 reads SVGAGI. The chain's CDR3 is CGTRSGLSSTGELFF. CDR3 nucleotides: TGTGGAACCCGGTCAGGGCTTAGTTCCACCGGGGAGCTGTTTTTT.

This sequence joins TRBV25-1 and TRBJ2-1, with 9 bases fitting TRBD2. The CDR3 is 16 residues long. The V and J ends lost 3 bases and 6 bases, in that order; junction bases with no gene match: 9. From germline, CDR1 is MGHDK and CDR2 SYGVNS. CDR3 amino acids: CASSDPRGGASNEQFF. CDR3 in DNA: TGTGCCAGCAGTGACCCCCGCGGGGGGGCCTCCAATGAGCAGTTCTTC.

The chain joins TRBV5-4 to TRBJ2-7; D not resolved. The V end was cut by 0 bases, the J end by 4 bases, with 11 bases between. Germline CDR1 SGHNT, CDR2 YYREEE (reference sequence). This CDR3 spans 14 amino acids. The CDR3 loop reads CASSLGLNTYEQYF. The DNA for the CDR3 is TGTGCCAGCAGCTTGGGTCTAAACACTTACGAGCAGTACTTC.

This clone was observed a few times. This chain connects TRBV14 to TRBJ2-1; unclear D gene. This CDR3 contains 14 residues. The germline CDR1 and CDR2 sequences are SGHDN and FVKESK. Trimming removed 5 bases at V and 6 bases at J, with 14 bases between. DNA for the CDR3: TGTGCCAGCAGCTGGGAAGGAGCTAGCAATGAGCAGTTCTTC. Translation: CASSWEGASNEQFF.

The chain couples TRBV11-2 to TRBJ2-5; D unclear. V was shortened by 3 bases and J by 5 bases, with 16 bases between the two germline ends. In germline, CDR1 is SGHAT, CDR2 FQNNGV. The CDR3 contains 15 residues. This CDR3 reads CASSFVGITRETQYF. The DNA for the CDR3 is TGTGCCAGCAGCTTCGTTGGCATTACGCGTGAGACCCAGTACTTC.

The CDR3 spells CASKVGRLTNYGYTF. The CDR3 DNA reads TGTGCCAGCAAGGTGGGGAGGCTTACTAACTATGGCTACACCTTC. The chain combines TRBV2 with TRBJ1-2; D gene ambiguous. Trimming cost V 7 bases and J 0 bases, with 15 bases left between them. The CDR3 length is 15 residues. Germline V gene data show CDR1 as SNHLY and CDR2 as FYNNEI.

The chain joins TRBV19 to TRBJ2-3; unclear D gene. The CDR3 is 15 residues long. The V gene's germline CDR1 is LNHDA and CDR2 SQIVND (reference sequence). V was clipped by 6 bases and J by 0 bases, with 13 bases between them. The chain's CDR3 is CASSLTPFSTDTQYF. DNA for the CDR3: TGTGCCAGTAGCCTTACACCCTTTAGCACAGATACGCAGTATTTT.

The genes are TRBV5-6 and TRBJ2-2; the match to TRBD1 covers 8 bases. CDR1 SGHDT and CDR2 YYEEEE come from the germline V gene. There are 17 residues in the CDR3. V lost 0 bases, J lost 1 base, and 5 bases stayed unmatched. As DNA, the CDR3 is TGTGCCAGCAGCTTGGCCTGGACAGGGATGAACACCGGGGAGCTGTTTTTT. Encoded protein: CASSLAWTGMNTGELFF.

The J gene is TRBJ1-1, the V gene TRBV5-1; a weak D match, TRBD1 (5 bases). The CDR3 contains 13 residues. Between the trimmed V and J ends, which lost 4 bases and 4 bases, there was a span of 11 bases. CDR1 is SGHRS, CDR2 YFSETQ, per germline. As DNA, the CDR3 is TGCGCCAGCAGCACAAGAAGGGGCACTGAAGCTTTCTTT. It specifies CASSTRRGTEAFF.

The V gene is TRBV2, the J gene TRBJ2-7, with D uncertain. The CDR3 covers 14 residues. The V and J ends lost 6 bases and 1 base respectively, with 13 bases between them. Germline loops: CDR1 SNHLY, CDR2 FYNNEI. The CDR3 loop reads CASSDKFWSYEQYF. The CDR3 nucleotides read TGTGCCAGCAGCGACAAGTTTTGGTCCTACGAGCAGTACTTC.

CDR3 DNA: TGCGCCAGCAGCTTGGCTGTTGCCCTCTCCTACGAGCAGTACTTC. Translating gives CASSLAVALSYEQYF. This sequence joins TRBV5-1 and TRBJ2-7, with D uncertain. This CDR3 region has 15 residues. Germline CDR1 and CDR2: SGHRS and YFSETQ. With 0 bases removed from V and 0 bases from J, the gap between germline ends came to 10 bases.

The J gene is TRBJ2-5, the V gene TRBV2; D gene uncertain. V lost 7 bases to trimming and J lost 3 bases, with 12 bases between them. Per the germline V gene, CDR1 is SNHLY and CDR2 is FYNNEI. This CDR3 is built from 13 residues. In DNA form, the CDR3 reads TGTGCCAGCAACCCGACAAGGAAAGAGACCCAGTACTTC. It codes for CASNPTRKETQYF.

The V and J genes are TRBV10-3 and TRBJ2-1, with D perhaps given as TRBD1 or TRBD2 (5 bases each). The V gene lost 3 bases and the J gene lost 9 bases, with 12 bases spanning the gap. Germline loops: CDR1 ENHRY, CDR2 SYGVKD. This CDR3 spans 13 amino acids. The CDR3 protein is CAISEGTLPEQFF. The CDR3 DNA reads TGTGCCATCAGTGAAGGGACGTTGCCTGAGCAGTTCTTC.